This T cell receptor beta chain was sequenced during a study of Ad26.COV2.S vaccination and SARS-CoV-2 variants. The study's findings and limits: Higher spike-specific TCR breadth was found in vaccine recipients than in placebo recipients.

Trimming took off 6 bases at V and 0 bases at J, with 15 bases between the two ends. Per the germline V gene, CDR1 is SEHNR and CDR2 is FQNEAQ (reference sequence). This CDR3 region has 16 residues. The repertoire was sequenced with immunoSEQ multiplex PCR; TCRdb's copy has only in-frame clones and lacks some. Of approximately 480,000 clones in the sample, around 85% were seen once. Concerning this clone itself: Antigen: not known.

Treatment: over 15 received Ad26.COV2.S at low or high dose, single or two shots; several received placebo; per-sample allocation not given. Collection of samples fell on day 63 after the first vaccine or placebo injection. This chain links TRBV7-9 with TRBJ1-3; TRBD1 might be the D (5 bases). This receptor was obtained from a person between 18 and 65 years old who received the Ad26.COV2.S COVID-19 vaccine or a placebo. The material was peripheral blood, obtained in a trial of Ad26.COV2.S vaccine versus placebo. CDR3 residues: CASSNAGLSSGNTIYF. The CDR3 DNA is TGTGCCAGCAGTAACGCGGGGCTGAGCTCTGGAAACACCATATATTTT.